This T cell receptor beta chain was sequenced during a study of CD8 T cells in ankylosing spondylitis (dated by TCRdb to about 2017). Regarding the complete study: To find TCR variants linked to disease, the study profiled T cell receptor beta repertoires in ankylosing spondylitis patients and healthy donors. Peripheral blood was sampled, and synovial fluid was additionally collected from ankylosing spondylitis patients. In total, the full study cohort was made up of approximately 99 healthy donors and 25 to 30 ankylosing spondylitis patients.

From the cysteine up to the phenylalanine, the CDR3 has a length of 14 residues. Kept here is only the CDR3 DNA, which spans 42 bases and is read in frame from base 1. The germline V gene sets CDR1 to SGHTA and CDR2 to FQGNSA. V is shortened by 2 bases, J by 3 bases, and the region joining them spans 8 bases. The sequencer was an Illumina HiSeq 2500. TCR beta libraries were prepared by quantitative 5'-RACE with molecular barcodes. The study's processing was this. A new computational method based on a probabilistic model of VDJ rearrangement was used to identify disease-linked TCR variants. The public reads were reprocessed in TCRdb via fastp at Q25 and MiXCR, keeping in-frame beta chains. Records with the same CDR3 protein are collapsed into one entry carrying the most frequent genes and DNA. Here the V and J calls rest on TCRdb's processing, not on the authors' analysis. This sample holds roughly 440,000 distinct CDR3 sequences; 17% were observed only once. The leading ten clones occupy around 0.92% of the sample.

What the research found in general, with its limitations: The disease-linked clones had a CD8+ phenotype and were found at relatively low frequencies in peripheral blood. According to the report, matched synovial fluid samples from ankylosing spondylitis patients were significantly enriched for the disease-linked clones. Blood from ankylosing spondylitis patients appeared to be characterized by a TCR beta motif composed of several highly homologous amino acid variants. Some motif variants were previously reported in synovial fluid and blood of reactive arthritis patients, suggesting common disease-initiation mechanisms.

Regarding this clonotype: Its antigen is currently not known. The input lacks base qualities; no much larger clone sits a single base away.

What was sequenced was blood, either unsorted or a sorted T cell fraction (not recorded which). The sequence is built from TRBV7-2 and TRBJ1-5, with no confident D gene call. This TCR derives from a male donor with ankylosing spondylitis. The DNA sequence is given as TGTGCCAGCAGCTTATTGGGTCCCAATCAGCCCCAGCATTTT. Protein translation: CASSLLGPNQPQHF.